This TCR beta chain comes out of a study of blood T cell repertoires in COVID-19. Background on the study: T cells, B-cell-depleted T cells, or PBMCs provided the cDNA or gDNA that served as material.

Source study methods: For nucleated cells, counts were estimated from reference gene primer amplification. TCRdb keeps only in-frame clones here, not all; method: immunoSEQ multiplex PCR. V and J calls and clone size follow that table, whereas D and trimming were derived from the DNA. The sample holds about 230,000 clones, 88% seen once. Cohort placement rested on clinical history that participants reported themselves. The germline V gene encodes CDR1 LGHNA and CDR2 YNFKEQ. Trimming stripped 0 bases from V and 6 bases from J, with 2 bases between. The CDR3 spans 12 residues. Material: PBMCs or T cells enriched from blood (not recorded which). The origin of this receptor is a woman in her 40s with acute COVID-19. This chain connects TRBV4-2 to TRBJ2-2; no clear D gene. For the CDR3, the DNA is TGTGCCAGCAGCCAAGACGCCGGGGAGCTGTTTTTT. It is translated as CASSQDAGELFF.